The 23 T cell receptor beta chains in this list originate from one sample, sequenced in a study of blood T cells in healthy people across ages. A second PCR of 7 to 11 cycles used a sample-barcoded 5' primer and a J-beta primer mix. TCRdb reanalysed the 5' RACE reads using MiXCR and keeps one entry per CDR3 protein. Of 600,000 to 650,000 distinct CDR3 sequences listed, around 54% are singletons. Input material: blood. The receptors were gathered from a man in his 60s in good health.

The V gene is TRBV12-3 or TRBV12-4, the J gene TRBJ2-5; D perhaps matches TRBD1 (5 bases). Near its end, the DNA agrees better with TRBJ2-7, so the J call may be wrong. The CDR3 has 13 amino acids. CDR3 protein: CASSAGLFYEQYF. The CDR3 bases are TGTGCCAGCAGTGCAGGGCTATTCTACGAGCAGTACTTC.

The genes are TRBV7-9 and TRBJ2-5; the D is unclear. CDR1 and CDR2 (germline): SEHNR, FQNEAQ (reference sequence). The CDR3 runs to 13 residues. V lost 4 bases and J 7 bases, leaving 13 bases between the germline ends. CDR3 protein: CASSSALLGTQYF. The CDR3 DNA reads as TGTGCCAGCAGCTCCGCTCTGCTTGGGACCCAGTACTTC.

This clonotype was counted between two and nine times. This chain links TRBV27 with TRBJ2-3; a possible D gene is TRBD2 (6 bases). Between the trimmed V and J ends, which lost 7 bases and 3 bases, there was a span of 11 bases. Germline V gene lookup returns CDR1 MNHEY and CDR2 SMNVEV (reference sequence). CDR3 length: 13 amino acids. The CDR3 loop reads CASTGDETDTQYF. Written as DNA, the CDR3 is TGTGCCAGCACGGGGGATGAAACAGATACGCAGTATTTT.

V gene TRBV5-4 combines with J gene TRBJ2-2; weak D call: TRBD2 (7 bases). The CDR3 loop spans 15 amino acids. CDR1 SGHNT and CDR2 YYREEE come from the germline V gene (reference sequence). Between the trimmed V and J ends, which lost 5 bases and 5 bases, there was a span of 16 bases. The CDR3: CASSVGGASTGELFF. CDR3 nucleotide sequence: TGTGCCAGCAGTGTGGGGGGGGCCTCGACCGGGGAGCTGTTTTTT.

CDR3 protein: CSALQGVSYEQYF. CDR3 DNA: TGCAGTGCTCTCCAGGGGGTATCCTACGAGCAGTACTTC. This chain connects TRBV20-1 to TRBJ2-7, with 7 bases fitting TRBD1. The V and J ends lost 5 bases and 1 base, in that order; junction bases with no gene match: 5. The germline gives CDR1 DFQATT, CDR2 SNEGSKA (reference sequence). This CDR3 has 13 residues.

The table lists this clonotype with a few counts. The chain joins TRBV7-2 to TRBJ2-5; 9 positions match TRBD2. The junction had 11 bases not matched to a gene; V was cut back by 2 bases and J by 4 bases. Germline CDR1 is SGHTA and CDR2 is FQGNSA. The CDR3 is 17 amino acids. The CDR3 is CASSLRLGRGGSETQYF. The DNA for the CDR3 is TGTGCCAGCAGCTTAAGATTAGGGCGGGGGGGTTCAGAGACCCAGTACTTC.

The chain is built from TRBV6-6 and TRBJ1-4; TRBD1 aligns across 9 bases. CDR3 length equals 15 residues. After removal of 5 bases from V and 8 bases from J, the junction contained 9 bases not matched to a gene. CDR1 is MNHNY and CDR2 is SVGAGI in the germline V gene (reference sequence). The CDR3 protein is CASSRTGGELEKLFF. In DNA, the CDR3 is TGTGCCAGCAGTCGCACAGGGGGCGAGTTGGAAAAACTGTTTTTT.

The V gene is TRBV29-1, the J gene TRBJ2-1; 13 nucleotides agree with TRBD2. There are 13 residues in the CDR3. The germline V gene encodes CDR1 SQVTM and CDR2 ANQGSEA. After removal of 7 bases from V and 7 bases from J, the junction contained 4 bases not matched to a gene. The CDR3 sequence: CSELGLAGNEQFF. Written as DNA, the CDR3 is TGCAGCGAGCTGGGACTAGCGGGGAATGAGCAGTTCTTC.

This clonotype was seen a handful of times. This chain links TRBV20-1 with TRBJ2-3; TRBD2 matches at 9 bases. The CDR3 runs 16 residues. The V gene end was trimmed by 4 bases and the J gene end by 0 bases; junction bases not matched to a gene: 8. Germline lookup yields CDR1 DFQATT and CDR2 SNEGSKA (reference sequence). CDR3: CSATRLRGGSTDTQYF. Written as DNA, the CDR3 is TGCAGTGCTACCCGTCTGCGGGGGGGTAGCACAGATACGCAGTATTTT.

The V and J genes are TRBV6-6 and TRBJ2-7, with D possibly being TRBD2 (5 bases). The end of the DNA fits TRBJ2-5 better, so the J call may be wrong. Germline values: CDR1 MNHNY, CDR2 SVGAGI (reference sequence). The CDR3 loop spans 11 amino acids. The CDR3 bases are TGTGCCAGCAGTTACGAGGGGACCCAGTACTTC. Translating it yields CASSYEGTQYF.

The chain combines TRBV2 with TRBJ2-3; 8 bases align to TRBD2. V shed 7 bases and J 8 bases; nucleotides not matched to a gene: 11. The length of the CDR3 is 14 residues. Germline CDR1 is SNHLY and CDR2 is FYNNEI. CDR3: CASTRQTSEGTQYF. CDR3 DNA: TGTGCCAGCACCCGCCAGACTAGCGAAGGTACGCAGTATTTT.

This clonotype has only a few counts. The rearrangement joins TRBV7-9 to TRBJ2-5; no reliable D call. V was pared by 5 bases and J by 11 bases, with 15 bases between. This CDR3 has 12 amino acids. CDR1 and CDR2 (germline): SEHNR, FQNEAQ (reference sequence). The DNA of the CDR3 is TGTGCCAGCAGCCCCCCTGCTCGTGAGCAGTACTTC. This sequence encodes CASSPPAREQYF.

The chain couples TRBV5-1 to TRBJ2-5; D perhaps matches TRBD1 (6 bases). The CDR3 is made up of 13 amino acids. CDR1 and CDR2 (germline): SGHRS, YFSETQ. Trimming pared 4 bases from V and 3 bases from J, leaving 10 bases between. CDR3 DNA: TGCGCCAGCAGCCGGGACAACAAAGAGACCCAGTACTTC. It is translated as CASSRDNKETQYF.

The rearrangement links TRBV2 to TRBJ2-5, with 10 bases lining up with TRBD2. V lost 5 bases, J lost 1 base, and 10 bases stayed unmatched. The CDR3 contains 17 residues. CDR1 and CDR2 (germline): SNHLY, FYNNEI. The CDR3 sequence: CASSPRPGLAPQETQYF. The CDR3 DNA sequence: TGTGCCAGCAGTCCTAGACCGGGACTAGCGCCCCAAGAGACCCAGTACTTC.

A remark on this clonotype: The CDR3 carries no conserved terminal phenylalanine or tryptophan, so it likely arises from a read error. The V call is TRBV25-1, the J call TRBJ2-1; 8 bases agree with TRBD1. CDR1 MGHDK and CDR2 SYGVNS come from the germline V gene. There are 15 residues in the CDR3. After removal of 4 bases from V and 4 bases from J, the junction contained 6 bases not matched to a gene. CDR3 loop: CASSAPGGVYNEQFL. In DNA, the CDR3 is TGTGCCAGCAGTGCTCCAGGGGGCGTATACAATGAGCAGTTCTTA.

V gene TRBV9 combines with J gene TRBJ2-1, with 11 bases matching TRBD2. With 1 base clipped from V and 9 bases from J, the junction kept 3 bases outside the gene matches. Germline V CDR1 and CDR2: SGDLS, YYNGEE. This CDR3 is built from 14 residues. The CDR3 sequence is CASSVTSGGTEQFF. CDR3 bases: TGTGCCAGCAGCGTAACTAGCGGGGGAACTGAGCAGTTCTTC. Full variable domain (missing parts from reference TRBV9 and TRBJ2-1): DSGVTQTPKHLITATGQRVTLRCSPRSGDLSVYWYQQSLDQGLQFLIQYYNGEERAKGNILERFSAQQFPDLHSELNLSSLELGDSALYFCASSVTSGGTEQFFGPGTRLTVL.

The chain uses TRBV2 and TRBJ2-3, with D perhaps matching TRBD2 (5 bases). V shed 2 bases and J shed 2 bases, with 11 bases lying between them. The CDR3 spans 15 residues. Germline loops: CDR1 SNHLY, CDR2 FYNNEI. The DNA of the CDR3 is TGTGCCAGCAGTGAACAGGCGGGCCTCACAGATACGCAGTATTTT. This gives the protein CASSEQAGLTDTQYF.

This chain links TRBV20-1 with TRBJ1-2; D is undetermined. The CDR3 length is 12 residues. V lost 5 bases and J lost 2, with 9 bases in between. The germline V gene has CDR1 DFQATT and CDR2 SNEGSKA (reference sequence). CDR3 loop: CSAPGSNYGYTF. CDR3 sequence (DNA): TGCAGTGCTCCGGGTTCGAACTATGGCTACACCTTC.

The chain has TRBV27 and TRBJ2-6; 7 nucleotides align to TRBD2. The CDR3 consists of 19 residues. Losses at the gene ends were 6 bases for V and 0 bases for J; bases not matched to a gene: 14. Germline values: CDR1 MNHEY, CDR2 SMNVEV (reference sequence). The CDR3 coding sequence is TGTGCCAGCAGCTTTGAAGAACCCTGGGGGGGCTCTGGGGCCAACGTCCTGACTTTC. This translates into CASSFEEPWGGSGANVLTF.

The CDR3 region has the DNA TGTGCCAGCAGCAACACAGGGGATGTGGACACTGAAGCTTTCTTT. Protein sequence: CASSNTGDVDTEAFF. The genes are TRBV5-5 and TRBJ1-1; 7 positions match TRBD1. Per the germline V gene, CDR1 is SGHKS and CDR2 is YYEKEE (reference sequence). Trimming took 4 bases from V and 3 from J; bases not matched to a gene: 9. The CDR3 is made up of 15 amino acids.

There are a few counts of this clonotype. The V call is TRBV27, the J call TRBJ2-6; either TRBD1 or TRBD2 may fit D (5 bases each). This CDR3 spans 17 amino acids. V dropped 5 bases and J dropped 0 bases, with 14 bases sitting between them. CDR1 and CDR2 (germline): MNHEY, SMNVEV (reference sequence). The DNA of the CDR3 is TGTGCCAGCAGTCCCCCGGGGCTTAGCTCTGGGGCCAACGTCCTGACTTTC. Translated: CASSPPGLSSGANVLTF. Combining the CDR3 with reference TRBV27 and TRBJ2-6 gives the whole variable domain EAQVTQNPRYLITVTGKKLTVTCSQNMNHEYMSWYRQDPGLGLRQIYYSMNVEVTDKGDVPEGYKVSRKEKRNFPLILESPSPNQTSLYFCASSPPGLSSGANVLTFGAGSRLTVL.

The chain combines TRBV11-2 with TRBJ2-3; no clear D gene. Trimming stripped 5 bases from V and 2 bases from J, with 11 bases between. This CDR3 comprises 14 residues. CDR1 SGHAT and CDR2 FQNNGV come from the germline V gene. This chain's CDR3 is CASSLRINTDTQYF. The CDR3 DNA sequence: TGTGCCAGCAGCCTCAGGATCAACACAGATACGCAGTATTTT.

The chain employs TRBV18 and TRBJ1-6, with D perhaps TRBD1 (5 bases). Trimming took off 4 bases at V and 8 bases at J, with 15 bases between the two ends. From germline, CDR1 is KGHSH and CDR2 LQKENI. This CDR3 has 15 amino acids. CDR3 region: CASSLETDFDSPLHF. DNA for the CDR3: TGTGCCAGCTCACTCGAGACAGATTTTGATTCACCCCTCCACTTT. Looking up the rest from reference TRBV18 and TRBJ1-6 gives the full variable domain: NAGVMQNPRHLVRRRGQEARLRCSPMKGHSHVYWYRQLPEEGLKFMVYLQKENIIDESGMPKERFSAEFPKEGPSILRIQQVVRGDSAAYFCASSLETDFDSPLHFGNGTRLTVT.